The T cell receptor beta chain under discussion was sequenced for a study of cytomegalovirus exposure and HLA in healthy donors. Study findings and constraints: In a later analysis, TCR association rates varied by HLA locus: DRB1 most, HLA-C fewest. The classifier reportedly diagnosed cytomegalovirus status with high sensitivity and specificity.

With respect to this clone: What it binds is unknown.

The germline V gene has CDR1 SEHNR and CDR2 FQNEAQ (reference sequence). V was shortened by 6 bases and J by 1 base, with 21 bases between the two germline ends. The CDR3 extends over 17 amino acids. PCR primers comprised 60 Vbeta and 13 Jbeta primers. In the original workflow: Around 11 million shared chains were among approximately 87 million unique TCR beta chains counted in a later analysis. Libraries were prepared by immunoSEQ multiplex PCR; TCRdb keeps only in-frame clonotypes and omits some of them. The D gene and trimming were derived from the DNA, and the V and J assignments and clone size from that table. The sample includes 170,000 or so clones, roughly 78% of them seen just once.

The sequenced sample consisted of PBMCs. This chain uses TRBV7-9 with TRBJ1-2; D is possibly TRBD1 (5 bases). The origin of this receptor is a boy between 10 and 17 years old in good health and CMV-seronegative. CDR3 nucleotides: TGTGCCAGCAGACCTGACAGTGAGCCGGGAGATAACTATGGCTACACCTTC. Translating it yields CASRPDSEPGDNYGYTF.